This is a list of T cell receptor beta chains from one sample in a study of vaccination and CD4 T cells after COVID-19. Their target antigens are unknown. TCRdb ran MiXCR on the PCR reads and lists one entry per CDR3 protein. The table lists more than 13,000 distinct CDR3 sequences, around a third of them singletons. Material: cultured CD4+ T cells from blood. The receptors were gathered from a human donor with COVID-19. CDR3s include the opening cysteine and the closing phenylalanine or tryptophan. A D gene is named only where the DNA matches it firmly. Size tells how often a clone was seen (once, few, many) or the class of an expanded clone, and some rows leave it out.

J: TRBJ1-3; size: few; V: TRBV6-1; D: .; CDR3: CASSPPRGLGNTIYF; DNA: TGTGCCAGCAGCCCTCCCCGGGGGCTTGGAAACACCATATATTTT
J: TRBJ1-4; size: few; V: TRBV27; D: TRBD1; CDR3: CASSAAPGQRNEKLFF; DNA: TGTGCCAGCAGTGCCGCCCCGGGACAGCGAAATGAAAAACTGTTTTTT
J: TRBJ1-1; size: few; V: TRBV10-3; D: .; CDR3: CAISERGGTEAFF; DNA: TGTGCCATCAGTGAGCGGGGAGGTACTGAAGCTTTCTTT
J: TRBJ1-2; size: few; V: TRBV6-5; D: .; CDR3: CASSSRPYGYTF; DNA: TGTGCCAGCAGTTCCCGGCCCTATGGCTACACCTTC
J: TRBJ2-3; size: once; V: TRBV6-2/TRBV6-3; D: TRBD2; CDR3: CASSYLAGGPRGSTDTQYF; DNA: TGTGCCAGCAGTTATCTCGCGGGGGGGCCTAGGGGGTCCACAGATACGCAGTATTTT
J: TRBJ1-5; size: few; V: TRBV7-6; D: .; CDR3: CASSLEDSNQPQHF; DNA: TGTGCCAGCAGCTTAGAAGATAGCAATCAGCCCCAGCATTTT
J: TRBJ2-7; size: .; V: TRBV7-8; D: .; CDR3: CASSLADDAGYEQYF; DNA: TGTGCCAGCAGCTTAGCGGACGATGCGGGCTACGAGCAGTACTTC
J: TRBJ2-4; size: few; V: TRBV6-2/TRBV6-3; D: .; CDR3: CASSLVSWAKNIQYF; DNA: TGTGCCAGCAGTCTCGTCTCGTGGGCCAAAAACATTCAGTACTTC
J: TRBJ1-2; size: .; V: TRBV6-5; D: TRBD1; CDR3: CASSSITGGYGYTF; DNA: TGTGCCAGCAGTTCCATTACAGGGGGGTATGGCTACACCTTC
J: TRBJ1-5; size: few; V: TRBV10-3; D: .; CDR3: CAIRQGLGNQPQHF; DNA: TGTGCCATCAGACAGGGCTTGGGCAATCAGCCCCAGCATTTT
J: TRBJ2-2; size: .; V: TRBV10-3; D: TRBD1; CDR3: CATTDRAGTGELFF; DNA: TGTGCCACGACTGACAGGGCGGGCACCGGGGAGCTGTTTTTT
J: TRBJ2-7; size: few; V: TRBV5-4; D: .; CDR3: CASSFSAGARYEQYF; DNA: TGTGCCAGCAGCTTCTCAGCCGGGGCCCGCTACGAGCAGTACTTC
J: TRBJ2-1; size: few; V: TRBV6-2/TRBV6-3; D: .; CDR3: CATRAGGSYNEQFF; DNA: TGTGCCACGAGAGCCGGGGGTTCCTACAATGAGCAGTTCTTC
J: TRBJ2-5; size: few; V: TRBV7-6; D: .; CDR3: CASSLAASTRETQYF; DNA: TGTGCCAGCAGCTTAGCAGCCTCTACACGGGAGACCCAGTACTTC
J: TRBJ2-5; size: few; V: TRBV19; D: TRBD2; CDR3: CASSIALAGGGETQYF; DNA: TGTGCCAGTAGTATAGCGTTAGCGGGGGGCGGAGAGACCCAGTACTTC
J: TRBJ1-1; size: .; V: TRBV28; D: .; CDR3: CASSLYNGLAFF; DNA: TGTGCCAGCAGCCTTTACAACGGGTTGGCTTTCTTT
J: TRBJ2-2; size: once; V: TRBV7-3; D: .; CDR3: CASNLLGPAGELFF; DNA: TGTGCCAGCAACTTACTCGGCCCCGCGGGGGAGCTGTTTTTT
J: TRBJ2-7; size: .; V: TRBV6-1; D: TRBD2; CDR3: CASRRHWDYYEQYF; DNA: TGTGCCAGCAGGCGACACTGGGACTACTACGAGCAGTACTTC
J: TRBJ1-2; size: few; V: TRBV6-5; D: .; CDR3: CASSYSSGPQGYGYTF; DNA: TGTGCCAGCAGTTACTCTTCCGGGCCCCAGGGCTATGGCTACACCTTC
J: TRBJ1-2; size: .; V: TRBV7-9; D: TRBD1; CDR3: CASSHMGDRVPYTF; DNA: TGTGCCAGCAGCCATATGGGGGACAGGGTTCCCTACACCTTC
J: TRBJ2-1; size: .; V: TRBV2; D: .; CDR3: CASSEVASSNEQFF; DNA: TGTGCCAGCAGTGAAGTGGCCTCCTCAAATGAGCAGTTCTTC
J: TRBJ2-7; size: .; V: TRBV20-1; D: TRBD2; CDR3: CSARGGTYEQYF; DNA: TGCAGTGCTAGGGGAGGGACCTACGAGCAGTACTTC
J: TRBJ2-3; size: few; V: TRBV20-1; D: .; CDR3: CSARDIQIKVDTQYF; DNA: TGCAGTGCTAGAGACATTCAAATAAAAGTTGATACGCAGTATTTT
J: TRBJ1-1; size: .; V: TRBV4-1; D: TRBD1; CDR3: CASSQPGQGFGEAFF; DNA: TGCGCCAGCAGCCAACCGGGACAGGGTTTTGGTGAAGCTTTCTTT
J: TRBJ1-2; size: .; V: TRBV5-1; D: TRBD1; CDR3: CASSLTGADYGYTF; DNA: TGCGCCAGCAGCTTGACAGGGGCGGACTATGGCTACACCTTC
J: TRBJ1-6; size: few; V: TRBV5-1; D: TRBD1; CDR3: CASSPQGAPSPLHF; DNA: TGCGCCAGCAGCCCTCAGGGGGCGCCTTCACCCCTCCACTTT
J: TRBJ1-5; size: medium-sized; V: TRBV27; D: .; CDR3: CASRGSGGSQPQHF; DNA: TGTGCCAGCAGGGGGTCTGGGGGGAGTCAGCCCCAGCATTTT
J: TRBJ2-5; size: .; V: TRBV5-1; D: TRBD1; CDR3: CASSTGTVQETQYF; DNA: TGCGCCAGCAGCACCGGGACAGTACAAGAGACCCAGTACTTC
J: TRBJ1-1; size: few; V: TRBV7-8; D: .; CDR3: CASSLPPATDGRDTEAFF; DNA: TGTGCCAGCAGCTTACCGCCCGCGACCGATGGACGGGACACTGAAGCTTTCTTT